This T cell receptor beta chain originates from a study of beta chain features in type 1 diabetes (dated by TCRdb to between 2017 and 2018). For context, the study as a whole: Patients and healthy donors did not differ in mean age, gender distribution, total cell number or subset yield. A total of roughly 110 million sorted cells were examined across all samples, and the number of cells per subset was strongly correlated with RNA yield. The study compared TCRB repertoires of sorted circulating CD4+ T cell subsets between recently diagnosed type 1 diabetes patients and matched healthy donors. Whereas all 28 donors provided naive and central memory subsets, regulatory and stem cell-like memory subsets were isolated from just 8 patients and about eight healthy donors. What the work shows at the level of the full study, not this receptor alone: Because cDNA was sequenced instead of genomic DNA, highly expressing activated cells could be over-represented, though the groups showed no difference in activation or CD3 levels. HLA sub-analyses involved small numbers of individuals, so any influence of HLA type on TCRB rearrangement remained unresolved. PCR may preferentially amplify shorter templates, but because patient and control samples were amplified and corrected together, any resulting skew would affect both groups equally. At VDJ recombination sites, patients with type 1 diabetes made fewer insertions and deleted more nucleotides, a pattern implying thymic rearrangement abnormalities. Type 1 diabetes patients showed a moderate but significant shortening of TCRB CDR3 length in all four CD4+ subsets. Naive, central memory and regulatory TCRB repertoires appeared to be more alike among patients than among healthy donors.

The High Capacity cDNA Reverse Transcription Kit was used to reverse transcribe all of the isolated RNA, meaning that expressed TCRB transcripts were what got sequenced. Naive, central memory and regulatory T cell samples underwent deep immunoSEQ sequencing, averaging roughly 3.3 million total reads per sample. Sorted cells were lysed in RLT buffer, and RNA was extracted using DNase-treated RNeasy Micro or Mini kits according to cell number. To prevent cross-contamination, each cell subset was processed individually, whereas patient and healthy donor samples were processed jointly. TCRB sequences were amplified from cDNA with the immunoSEQ multiplex PCR, producing 87-bp fragments spanning the CDR3 region. Amplicons were sequenced on the Illumina HiSeq platform. In the authors' own workflow: Synthetic template baselines were used to correct PCR bias computationally, reads within Hamming distance 2 were collapsed together, and singletons that could not be merged were discarded. By aligning reads against IMGT, V, D and J genes, CDR3 length, and insertions or deletions at six rearrangement sites were assigned. Within each subset, clonotype counts were normalized to sorted cell number, and only after that were true diversity and Gini coefficients computed with the tcR R package. Repertoire sharing was quantified using the overlap coefficient calculated on TCRB nucleotide sequences. Out-of-frame TCRB sequences from naive cells were analyzed to stand in for the pre-selection repertoire. As stored in TCRdb, this immuneACCESS dataset retains in-frame rearrangements with V and J assigned. A fraction of the clones does not appear; measured against another copy, unresolved V genes explain less than half of the discrepancy, and the remainder lacks a known reason. V, J and clone size are those of that table, while D and trimming were read from the DNA. This sample gives a few hundred thousand clones in total; 15% to 20% of them show up just once. Under 0.05% of the sample is in the top ten clones.

The CDR3, from cysteine to phenylalanine, totals 15 residues. The DNA shown is the 45-base CDR3, in frame from base 1. CDR1 and CDR2, looked up from the germline V gene (reference sequence), are GTSNPN and SVGIG. This clone was detected only a few times. Its binding antigen is unknown. It has no much larger one-base neighbor in the sample; base qualities were not kept. Each donor gave one peripheral blood draw, averaging approximately 110 mL, which was collected into heparinised tubes. Naive, central memory, regulatory and stem cell-like memory CD4+ T cells were sorted on a BD FACSAria II using a panel including CD45RO, CCR7, CD25, CD127, CD95 and CD27. All sorted populations exceeded 95% purity. PBMCs were separated immediately by Lymphoprep density gradient centrifugation and were stained directly, without being cultured. So that batch effects would be minimized, each experiment stained and sorted samples in pairs, pairing one healthy donor with one patient.

The chain joins TRBV30 to TRBJ2-5, with 7 bases aligning to TRBD2. The J call may not be correct, given that the DNA end is closer to TRBJ2-7. The origin of this receptor is a young woman in good health. The sample was naive CD4+ T cells from blood. Reading the label with the study, this specimen's cell subset or site is: true naive CD4+ T cells. The nucleotides read TGTGCCTGGAGTCTCCAGCGGGACCAATACTACGAGCAGTACTTC. Its protein reads: CAWSLQRDQYYEQYF.